The rows below give T cell receptor beta chains drawn from one sample of a study of blood T cells in healthy people across ages. MiXCR, applied by TCRdb to the 5' RACE reads, yields one record per CDR3 protein. The sample consists of 1.8 million or so distinct CDR3 sequences, roughly 43% of them appearing once. The specimen was blood. The receptors were sampled from a human donor in good health. Each CDR3 is given with its conserved first and last residue. D genes are given only for firm matches. The size entry is marked missing in some rows and otherwise reads once, few, many or a size class.

v_call: TRBV28; j_call: TRBJ2-7; d_call: TRBD1; clone_size: NA; cdr3_nt: TGTGCCAGCAGGTCTGGGACAGACTCCTACGAACAGTACTTC; cdr3_aa: CASRSGTDSYEQYF
v_call: TRBV4-3; j_call: TRBJ2-7; d_call: NA; clone_size: NA; cdr3_nt: TGCGCCAGCAGCCAAGGGCGGGGGCAGGGGACTTCCTACGAGCAGTACTTC; cdr3_aa: CASSQGRGQGTSYEQYF
v_call: TRBV6-5; j_call: TRBJ1-2; d_call: NA; clone_size: NA; cdr3_nt: TGTGCCAGCAGTGGCGTGGGCCCACGCTATGGCTACACCTTC; cdr3_aa: CASSGVGPRYGYTF
v_call: TRBV4-3; j_call: TRBJ1-2; d_call: NA; clone_size: few; cdr3_nt: TGCGCCAGCAGCCAAGATTCCCCAGGTTTGGCTGGCTACACCTTC; cdr3_aa: CASSQDSPGLAGYTF
v_call: TRBV20-1; j_call: TRBJ1-2; d_call: NA; clone_size: NA; cdr3_nt: TGCAGTGCTAGAGATGGCTTGGGGGGTTATGGCTACACCTTC; cdr3_aa: CSARDGLGGYGYTF
v_call: TRBV18; j_call: TRBJ2-5; d_call: NA; clone_size: NA; cdr3_nt: TGTGCCAGCTCACCTCCGTATGGGATAGAGACCCAGTACTTC; cdr3_aa: CASSPPYGIETQYF
v_call: TRBV5-1; j_call: TRBJ2-1; d_call: NA; clone_size: NA; cdr3_nt: TGCGCCAGCAGCTTACCTATAGTGAATGAGCAGTTCTTC; cdr3_aa: CASSLPIVNEQFF
v_call: TRBV5-1; j_call: TRBJ2-1; d_call: NA; clone_size: NA; cdr3_nt: TGCGCCAGCAGCTTGAGCGAGGACAATGAGCAGTTCTTC; cdr3_aa: CASSLSEDNEQFF
v_call: TRBV28; j_call: TRBJ1-5; d_call: TRBD1; clone_size: NA; cdr3_nt: TGTGCCAGCAGTTTTCAAACTGGGACAGGGGGCAATCAGCCCCAGCATTTT; cdr3_aa: CASSFQTGTGGNQPQHF
v_call: TRBV29-1; j_call: TRBJ1-1; d_call: TRBD1; clone_size: once; cdr3_nt: TGCAGCGTTGACTCGGGGACAGATGAAGCTTTCTTT; cdr3_aa: CSVDSGTDEAFF